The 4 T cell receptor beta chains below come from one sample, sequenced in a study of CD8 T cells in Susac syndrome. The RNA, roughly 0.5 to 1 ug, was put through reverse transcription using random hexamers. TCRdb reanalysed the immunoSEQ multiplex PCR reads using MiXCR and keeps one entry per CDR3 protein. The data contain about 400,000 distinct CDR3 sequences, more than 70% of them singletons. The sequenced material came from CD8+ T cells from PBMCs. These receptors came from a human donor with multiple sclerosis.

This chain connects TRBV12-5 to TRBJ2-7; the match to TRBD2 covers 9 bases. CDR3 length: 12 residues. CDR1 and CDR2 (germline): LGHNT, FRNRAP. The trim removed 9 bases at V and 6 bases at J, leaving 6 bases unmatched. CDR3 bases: TGTGCTAGCGCACCTAGCGGGACCGAGCAGTACTTC. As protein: CASAPSGTEQYF.

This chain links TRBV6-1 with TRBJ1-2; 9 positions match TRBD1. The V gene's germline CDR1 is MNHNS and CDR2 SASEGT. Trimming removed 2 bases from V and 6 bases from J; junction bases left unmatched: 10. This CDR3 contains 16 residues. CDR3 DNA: TGTGCCAGCAGTGAAAATGACCGGGACAGGGTCGATGGCTACACCTTC. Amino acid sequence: CASSENDRDRVDGYTF.

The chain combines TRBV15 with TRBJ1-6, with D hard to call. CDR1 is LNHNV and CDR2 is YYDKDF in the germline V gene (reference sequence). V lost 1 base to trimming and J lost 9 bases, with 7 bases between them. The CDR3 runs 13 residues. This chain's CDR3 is CATSRVVRSPLHF. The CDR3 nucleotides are TGTGCCACCAGCAGAGTGGTGCGTTCACCCCTCCACTTT.

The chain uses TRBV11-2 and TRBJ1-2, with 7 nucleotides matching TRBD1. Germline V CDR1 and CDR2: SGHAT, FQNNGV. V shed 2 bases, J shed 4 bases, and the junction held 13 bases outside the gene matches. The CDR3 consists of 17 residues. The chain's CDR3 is CASSLSPDREMGYGYTF. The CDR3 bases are TGTGCCAGCAGCTTAAGCCCCGACAGGGAAATGGGCTATGGCTACACCTTC.